These T cell receptor beta chains were read from a single sample in a study of T cell changes during pregnancy in multiple sclerosis. Here immunoSEQ multiplex PCR was the method, and the copy in TCRdb shows in-frame clones only, minus some. Among 90,000 to 100,000 clones, approximately 94% were seen once, and the ten largest hold 2.2%. The material was peripheral blood, obtained in the third trimester of pregnancy. Receptor source: a female donor with multiple sclerosis, enrolled in a pregnancy study. Both conserved end residues are part of each CDR3. D genes are given only for firm matches. Size tells how often a clone was seen (once, few, many) or the class of an expanded clone, and some rows leave it out.

clone size,J gene,D gene,CDR3 length,V gene,CDR3 protein,CDR3 DNA
few,TRBJ1-1,NA,14,TRBV2,CASRQRGKNTEAFF,TGTGCCAGCAGACAACGAGGAAAGAACACTGAAGCTTTCTTT
NA,TRBJ2-7,NA,15,TRBV4-1,CASSQPKGVSYEQYF,TGCGCCAGCAGCCAGCCCAAGGGGGTATCCTACGAGCAGTACTTC
NA,TRBJ2-3,NA,14,TRBV27,CASSLRASDDTQYF,TGTGCCAGCAGTTTAAGGGCTAGCGACGATACGCAGTATTTT
NA,TRBJ1-1,NA,10,TRBV20-1,CSAGATEAFF,TGCAGTGCCGGTGCCACTGAAGCTTTCTTT
NA,TRBJ2-3,NA,14,TRBV6-4,CASREGGGADTQYF,TGTGCCAGCAGAGAGGGAGGTGGCGCAGATACGCAGTATTTT
NA,TRBJ2-6,TRBD1,19,TRBV5-1,CASSTPGQGASSGANVLTF,TGCGCCAGCAGCACGCCGGGACAGGGGGCTTCCTCTGGGGCCAACGTCCTGACTTTC
NA,TRBJ2-7,TRBD2,13,TRBV7-6,CASSLSGTSEQYF,TGTGCCAGCAGCTTATCCGGGACTAGCGAGCAGTACTTC
NA,TRBJ2-1,NA,15,TRBV7-9,CASSSDRLSGNEQFF,TGTGCCAGCAGCTCCGACAGGTTGTCCGGCAATGAGCAGTTCTTC
NA,TRBJ1-5,NA,14,TRBV7-2,CASSFPGSNQPQHF,TGTGCCAGCAGCTTTCCAGGGAGCAATCAGCCCCAGCATTTT
once,TRBJ2-1,TRBD1,16,TRBV27,CASYRQGALGYNEQFF,TGTGCCAGTTATCGACAGGGGGCTCTAGGCTACAATGAGCAGTTCTTC
once,TRBJ2-1,NA,17,TRBV12-2,CASRRPLPREGLYEQFF,TGTGCAAGTCGCCGACCTCTTCCGCGGGAGGGCCTCTATGAGCAGTTCTTC
NA,TRBJ2-5,NA,13,TRBV29-1,CSVSRGAGETQYF,TGCAGCGTTAGTCGGGGGGCAGGGGAGACCCAGTACTTC
NA,TRBJ2-1,TRBD1,15,TRBV2,CASVQGENSYNEQFF,TGTGCCAGCGTACAGGGGGAGAACTCCTACAATGAGCAGTTCTTC
once,TRBJ1-2,TRBD1,16,TRBV15,CATSRAGQGAGYGYTF,TGTGCCACCAGCAGAGCGGGACAGGGGGCCGGCTATGGCTACACCTTC
few,TRBJ1-5,TRBD1,13,TRBV6-1,CAGSTGEAQPQHF,TGTGCCGGATCGACAGGGGAGGCTCAGCCCCAGCATTTT
NA,TRBJ2-7,NA,15,TRBV11-2,CASSPPTGTSYEQYF,TGTGCCAGCAGCCCGCCGACAGGAACCTCCTACGAGCAGTACTTC
NA,TRBJ2-1,TRBD2,18,TRBV7-9,CASSLGLAVLTSYNEQFF,TGTGCCAGCAGCCTGGGACTAGCGGTATTAACGAGTTACAATGAGCAGTTCTTC
NA,TRBJ2-1,NA,15,TRBV7-2,CASSFRFSGYNEQFF,TGTGCCAGCAGCTTTAGGTTTAGCGGTTACAATGAGCAGTTCTTC
NA,TRBJ2-7,TRBD2,14,TRBV6-1,CASSERRGGYEQYF,TGTGCCAGCAGTGAAAGGCGGGGGGGTTACGAGCAGTACTTC
NA,TRBJ2-7,NA,16,TRBV7-2,CASSLGVLGIPYEQYF,TGTGCCAGCAGCTTAGGGGTTCTAGGAATCCCCTACGAGCAGTACTTC
once,TRBJ2-7,TRBD1,13,TRBV7-9,CASSTGTVYEQYF,TGTGCCAGCAGCACAGGGACAGTCTACGAGCAGTACTTC
NA,TRBJ1-5,TRBD1,16,TRBV7-2,CASSLDGRQGSQPQHF,TGTGCCAGCAGCTTAGACGGGCGACAGGGAAGCCAGCCCCAGCATTTT
NA,TRBJ2-2,NA,17,TRBV7-9,CASSLYPVESNTGELFF,TGTGCCAGCAGCTTATACCCCGTGGAGTCGAACACCGGGGAGCTGTTTTTT
NA,TRBJ2-2,NA,14,TRBV2,CASRTAGSGGELFF,TGTGCCAGCAGAACCGCAGGGTCGGGCGGGGAGCTGTTTTTT
NA,TRBJ1-3,TRBD1,16,TRBV7-2,CASSLVPARGGNTIYF,TGTGCCAGCAGCTTAGTCCCCGCCAGGGGGGGAAACACCATATATTTT
NA,TRBJ2-7,TRBD1,13,TRBV2,CASSQDRTYEQYF,TGTGCCAGCAGTCAGGACAGGACCTACGAGCAGTACTTC
NA,TRBJ2-1,NA,15,TRBV29-1,CSVVVRDSSYNEQFF,TGCAGCGTTGTGGTCAGGGATAGCTCCTACAATGAGCAGTTCTTC
NA,TRBJ2-7,TRBD2,15,TRBV13,CASSFYGGSSYEQYF,TGTGCCAGCAGCTTTTACGGCGGGAGCTCCTACGAGCAGTACTTC
NA,TRBJ2-2,NA,17,TRBV2,CASSEREGQPNTGELFF,TGTGCCAGCAGTGAAAGAGAGGGACAACCGAACACCGGGGAGCTGTTTTTT
NA,TRBJ1-2,TRBD1,15,TRBV27,CASSLAGQGIGGYTF,TGTGCCAGCAGTTTGGCCGGACAGGGAATAGGCGGCTACACCTTC
NA,TRBJ2-3,NA,14,TRBV18,CASSPYRGTDTQYF,TGTGCCAGCTCACCCTACCGAGGCACAGATACGCAGTATTTT
NA,TRBJ2-7,TRBD1,14,TRBV5-1,CASSLGDRGHEQYF,TGCGCCAGCAGCTTGGGGGACAGGGGCCACGAGCAGTACTTC
NA,TRBJ1-4,TRBD1,16,TRBV9,CASSVGWGQGIEKLFF,TGTGCCAGCAGCGTAGGTTGGGGACAGGGAATTGAAAAACTGTTTTTT
few,TRBJ1-1,TRBD1,16,TRBV5-6,CASSLWDRPLNTEAFF,TGTGCCAGCAGCCTATGGGACAGGCCCTTGAACACTGAAGCTTTCTTT
few,TRBJ1-2,NA,12,TRBV28,CASSTTGFGYTF,TGTGCCAGCAGTACCACAGGGTTTGGCTACACCTTC
NA,TRBJ2-7,TRBD2,14,TRBV15,CATSSATLAGAKYF,TGTGCCACCAGCAGCGCCACCCTAGCGGGGGCGAAATACTTC
NA,TRBJ1-1,TRBD1,15,TRBV28,CASSPPGQRNTEAFF,TGTGCCAGCAGCCCACCGGGACAGCGGAACACTGAAGCTTTCTTT
NA,TRBJ2-7,TRBD2,15,TRBV19,CASSTNLAGGAEQYF,TGTGCCAGTAGTACCAACCTAGCGGGTGGTGCCGAGCAGTACTTC
NA,TRBJ1-1,TRBD1,16,TRBV11-1,CASSQRRGDRGPEAFF,TGTGCCAGCAGCCAGAGGCGTGGGGACAGGGGGCCTGAAGCTTTCTTT
NA,TRBJ2-1,TRBD1,15,TRBV6-1,CASRDRISSYNEQFF,TGTGCCAGCAGGGACAGGATTAGCTCCTACAATGAGCAGTTCTTC
NA,TRBJ1-5,NA,14,TRBV7-6,CASSLFPGDQPQHF,TGTGCCAGCAGCTTATTCCCGGGGGATCAGCCCCAGCATTTT
NA,TRBJ1-3,NA,16,TRBV5-4,CASSLDGGRGGNTIYF,TGTGCCAGCAGCTTGGACGGGGGGCGAGGTGGAAACACCATATATTTT
NA,TRBJ2-1,TRBD2,16,TRBV14,CASSPLLAGVGAGQFF,TGTGCCAGCAGCCCCTTACTAGCGGGAGTAGGTGCAGGGCAGTTCTTC
NA,TRBJ2-2,TRBD2,16,TRBV7-2,CASSLAPSGIFGELFF,TGTGCCAGCAGCTTAGCGCCTAGCGGGATCTTCGGGGAGCTGTTTTTT
few,TRBJ1-5,NA,14,TRBV30,CAWRTPDSNQPQHF,TGTGCCTGGAGGACTCCGGATAGCAATCAGCCCCAGCATTTT